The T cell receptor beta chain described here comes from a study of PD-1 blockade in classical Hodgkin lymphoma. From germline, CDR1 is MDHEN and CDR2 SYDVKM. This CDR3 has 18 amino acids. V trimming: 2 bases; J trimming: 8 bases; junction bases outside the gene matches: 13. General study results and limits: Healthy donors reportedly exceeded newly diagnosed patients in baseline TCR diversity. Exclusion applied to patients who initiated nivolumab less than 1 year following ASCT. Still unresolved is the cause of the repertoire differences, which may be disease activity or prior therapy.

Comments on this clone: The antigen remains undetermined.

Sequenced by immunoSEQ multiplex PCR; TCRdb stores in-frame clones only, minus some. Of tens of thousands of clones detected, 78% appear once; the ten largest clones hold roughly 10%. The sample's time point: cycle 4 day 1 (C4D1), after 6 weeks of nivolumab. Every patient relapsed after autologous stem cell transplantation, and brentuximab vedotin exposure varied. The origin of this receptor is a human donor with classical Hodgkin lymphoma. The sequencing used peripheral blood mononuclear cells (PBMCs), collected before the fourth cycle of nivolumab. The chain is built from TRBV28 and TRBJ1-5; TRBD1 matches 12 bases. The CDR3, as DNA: TGTGCCAGCAGTTTACCCGGGACAGGGGGCCGGGTGGCGGAGCCCCAGCATTTT. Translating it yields CASSLPGTGGRVAEPQHF.